The rows below give T cell receptor beta chains drawn from one sample of a study of T cell changes during pregnancy in multiple sclerosis. The data were produced by immunoSEQ multiplex PCR, yet TCRdb's version contains in-frame clones alone and is incomplete. This table has roughly 30,000 clones, around 93% appearing once. Sequencing used CD4+ T cells from peripheral blood mononuclear cells, obtained in the second trimester of pregnancy. The receptors originated from a female donor with multiple sclerosis, enrolled in a pregnancy study. Both conserved end residues are part of each CDR3. A D gene is named only where the DNA matches it firmly. Not every row has a clone size; where given, it reads once, few, many or a size class.

D: TRBD2
J: TRBJ2-7
size: .
V: TRBV28
CDR3: CASSLSSGYSYEQYF

D: .
J: TRBJ2-1
size: once
V: TRBV29-1
CDR3: CSALLSYNEQFF

D: TRBD1
J: TRBJ2-7
size: .
V: TRBV18
CDR3: CASSPQTGGREQYF

D: .
J: TRBJ1-4
size: .
V: TRBV5-1
CDR3: CASSLGGEKLFF

D: TRBD2
J: TRBJ2-5
size: .
V: TRBV14
CDR3: CASSQEQGGRALRETQYF

D: .
J: TRBJ2-7
size: .
V: TRBV21-1
CDR3: CASSLGQGHTYEQYF

D: TRBD1
J: TRBJ2-7
size: .
V: TRBV13
CDR3: CASSHRPGQGKHEQYF

D: TRBD1
J: TRBJ1-4
size: once
V: TRBV6-1
CDR3: CASSGKEGTAWIEKLFF

D: TRBD2
J: TRBJ2-7
size: .
V: TRBV10-3
CDR3: CAIAGTGLVDEQYF

D: .
J: TRBJ2-1
size: .
V: TRBV7-9
CDR3: CASSLATAPEQFF

D: TRBD1
J: TRBJ2-2
size: .
V: TRBV30
CDR3: CAWARDRGTELFF

D: TRBD1
J: TRBJ2-7
size: .
V: TRBV7-9
CDR3: CASSRQGQGAVEQYF

D: TRBD1
J: TRBJ2-2
size: .
V: TRBV5-4
CDR3: CASSPPGQGVITGELFF

D: TRBD2
J: TRBJ2-7
size: .
V: TRBV19
CDR3: CASSPEGLASYEQYF

D: .
J: TRBJ2-2
size: .
V: TRBV30
CDR3: CAWSRQALGELFF